The clone carrying this TCR beta chain was recorded a few times. Its antigen is unknown. Mouse names are used for the genes. The CDR3 goes on 1 residue after the read ends, and that part is filled in from the germline J gene. CDR1 and CDR2 (germline): KGHTA, FQNQQP. The CDR3 spans 14 residues. The data are from a study of tissue T cells after allogeneic stem cell transplantation. Profiling relied on immunoSEQ multiplex PCR, and the TCRdb table lists in-frame clones only, not all of them. The profile covers roughly 7,800 clones, with approximately 37% appearing a single time and more than 3% taken by the ten largest. Time point here: mouse harvest day 14 after allogeneic transplant. The graft held 10^6 splenic CD5+ T cells and 10^7 T-cell-depleted bone marrow cells. This mouse GVHD model was MHC-mismatched B6 to BALB/c, profiled day 7 or 14. Study-wide results and caveats: Only a limited share of tissue TCRs appeared in blood or spleen. Motif-based clustering found tissue-specific repertoire signatures shared across patients, though few clones were shared.

Sequenced input: skin. The genes are TRBV23 and TRBJ1-3. The sequence was collected from a female BALB/c mouse given C57BL/6 T cells with graft-versus-host disease after an allogeneic hematopoietic cell transplant. The CDR3 DNA, read in part, is TGCTCCAGCAGTCATAGCCCTTCTGGAAATACGCTCTAT. It is translated as CSSSHSPSGNTLY. The entire CDR3 is CSSSHSPSGNTLYF.